Presented here are 18 T cell receptor beta chains from one specimen sequenced in a study of control samples from healthy donors and cancer patients. Generated by immunoSEQ multiplex PCR, the TCRdb table keeps only in-frame clones and is missing some. This sample has some 150,000 clones, with over 90% found just once. The source material was blood. Every receptor here comes from a man in his fifties in good health.

This rearrangement joins TRBV28 to TRBJ1-1, with D possibly matching TRBD1 (5 bases). This CDR3 contains 12 residues. V lost 6 bases and J lost 4, with 9 bases in between. Germline assignment: CDR1 MDHEN and CDR2 SYDVKM. The CDR3 is CASSSGTTEAFF. In nucleotides, the CDR3 is TGTGCCAGCAGCTCAGGGACCACTGAAGCTTTCTTT.

This clone was counted once. J is TRBJ2-7 and V is TRBV30, with D possibly being TRBD2 (5 bases). This CDR3 is 13 amino acids long. Trimming shortened V by 4 bases and J by 2 bases, and 12 bases separated the two germline ends. The germline V gene encodes CDR1 GTSNPN and CDR2 SVGIG (reference sequence). CDR3 sequence reads: CAWTPFGAYEQYF. The CDR3 DNA reads TGTGCCTGGACTCCGTTCGGGGCCTACGAGCAGTACTTC.

V and J are TRBV25-1 and TRBJ1-6; 7 bases agree with TRBD1. V lost 8 bases to trimming and J lost 3 bases; unmatched junction nucleotides: 13. The germline gives CDR1 MGHDK, CDR2 SYGVNS. There are 17 residues in the CDR3. CDR3 DNA sequence: TGTGCCAGCTCCACCGGGACAGCAAGACTCTATAATTCACCCCTCCACTTT. Translating it yields CASSTGTARLYNSPLHF.

The chain employs TRBV2 and TRBJ1-1, with TRBD1 as a possible D gene (6 bases). The CDR3 contains 15 residues. CDR1 SNHLY and CDR2 FYNNEI come from the germline V gene. V was pared by 5 bases and J by 2 bases, with 15 bases between. CDR3 DNA sequence: TGTGCCAGCAGTATCAGACAGGATTACAACACTGAAGCTTTCTTT. Its translation: CASSIRQDYNTEAFF.

The chain joins TRBV6-6 to TRBJ2-1; the match to TRBD1 covers 11 bases. J lost 7 bases, V lost 6 bases, and 5 bases had no gene match. This CDR3 region has 14 residues. The V gene's germline CDR1 is MNHNY and CDR2 SVGAGI (reference sequence). The DNA of the CDR3 is TGTGCCAGCAGAAGAGGGACAGGGGGAAATGAGCAGTTCTTC. Translated, it gives CASRRGTGGNEQFF.

The chain is built from TRBV10-3 and TRBJ2-2; 14 bases match TRBD2. The length of the CDR3 is 15 residues. Germline CDR1 and CDR2: ENHRY and SYGVKD. V lost 8 bases, J lost 3 bases, and 2 bases stayed unmatched. The CDR3 DNA follows: TGTGCCATCGGACTAGCGGGAGGTTACACCGGGGAGCTGTTTTTT. Protein: CAIGLAGGYTGELFF.

The rearrangement links TRBV2 to TRBJ2-1; D gene uncertain. Trimming cost V 4 bases and J 2 bases, with 12 bases left between them. CDR3 length: 15 residues. Germline V gene sequence: CDR1 SNHLY, CDR2 FYNNEI. The CDR3 sequence is CASSGPQDPYNEQFF. The CDR3 nucleotides are TGTGCCAGCAGTGGACCCCAGGATCCCTACAATGAGCAGTTCTTC.

The chain has TRBV5-1 and TRBJ2-1; a possible D gene is TRBD1 (5 bases). V was clipped by 6 bases and J by 7 bases, with 8 bases between them. CDR3 length: 11 amino acids. Germline-derived CDR1 and CDR2 are SGHRS and YFSETQ. The CDR3 is CASTSGNEQFF. The DNA for the CDR3 is TGCGCCAGCACTTCAGGGAATGAGCAGTTCTTC.

The chain has TRBV28 and TRBJ1-1; D is unclear. V was trimmed by 8 bases and J by 1 base, leaving 5 bases between them. The CDR3 contains 11 residues. The germline V gene has CDR1 MDHEN and CDR2 SYDVKM. For the CDR3, the DNA is TGTGCCAGCGGCAAGAACACTGAAGCTTTCTTT. Encoded protein: CASGKNTEAFF.

This rearrangement joins TRBV4-2 to TRBJ2-7; 7 bases fit TRBD2. The CDR3 contains 15 residues. Germline CDR1 reads LGHNA; CDR2 reads YNFKEQ. V shed 1 base and J 3 bases; nucleotides not matched to a gene: 6. The CDR3 DNA reads as TGTGCCAGCAGCCAAGGGGGCGGGAGAGTCTACGAGCAGTACTTC. This encodes CASSQGGGRVYEQYF.

The chain combines TRBV5-6 with TRBJ2-2; D not resolved. Per germline, CDR1 SGHDT and CDR2 YYEEEE. V shed 5 bases and J shed 6 bases, with 11 bases lying between them. The CDR3 has 13 residues. CDR3 protein: CASRLGPSGELFF. The CDR3 nucleotides read TGTGCCAGCAGACTTGGGCCCTCCGGGGAGCTGTTTTTT.

The chain uses TRBV5-1 and TRBJ2-1; TRBD2 agrees at 12 bases. The CDR3 contains 15 residues. Germline trimming cut 4 bases from V and 5 bases from J; bases unmatched to any gene: 4. The germline CDR1 and CDR2 sequences are SGHRS and YFSETQ. This CDR3 is CASSLTSGSHNEQFF. The CDR3, as DNA: TGCGCCAGCAGCCTGACTAGCGGGAGTCACAATGAGCAGTTCTTC.

The genes are TRBV2 and TRBJ1-1, with a tentative D call TRBD1 (6 bases). V was pared by 6 bases and J by 4 bases, with 15 bases between. This CDR3 is built from 14 residues. The germline V gene encodes CDR1 SNHLY and CDR2 FYNNEI. Here the CDR3 reads CASRGGGSPTEAFF. The CDR3 DNA reads TGTGCCAGCAGAGGGGGAGGGTCCCCCACTGAAGCTTTCTTT.

The genes are TRBV9 and TRBJ1-2; possibly TRBD1 for D (6 bases). Germline loops: CDR1 SGDLS, CDR2 YYNGEE. This CDR3 region has 15 residues. Deletions cut 0 bases from V and 3 bases from J, with 12 bases between. CDR3 loop: CASSVAHRVDYGYTF. The CDR3 nucleotides are TGTGCCAGCAGCGTAGCCCACAGGGTTGACTATGGCTACACCTTC.

The genes are TRBV27 and TRBJ2-3; D is possibly TRBD1 (5 bases). CDR1 and CDR2 from the germline V gene are MNHEY and SMNVEV (reference sequence). Trimming removed 5 bases at V and 5 bases at J, with 17 bases between. The CDR3 is made up of 15 amino acids. The CDR3 coding sequence is TGTGCCAGCAGTGGGGCGACTTCGTCCGGAGATACGCAGTATTTT. This gives the protein CASSGATSSGDTQYF.

The gene calls are TRBV28 and TRBJ2-1, with 9 bases matching TRBD1. CDR3 length: 15 residues. Germline V gives CDR1 MDHEN, CDR2 SYDVKM. V shed 6 bases and J 1 base; nucleotides not matched to a gene: 4. The CDR3 here is CASSGTGISYNEQFF. DNA of the CDR3: TGTGCCAGCAGCGGGACAGGGATTTCCTACAATGAGCAGTTCTTC.

The rearrangement joins TRBV18 to TRBJ1-1, with D unresolved. The CDR3 sequence is 15 residues long. Per the germline V gene, CDR1 is KGHSH and CDR2 is LQKENI. With 1 base removed from V and 1 base from J, the gap between germline ends came to 10 bases. DNA of the CDR3: TGTGCCAGCTCACCACGACTAACTACGAACACTGAAGCTTTCTTT. Its translation: CASSPRLTTNTEAFF.

The chain joins TRBV14 to TRBJ2-6; D gene ambiguous. The CDR3 runs to 13 residues. V gave up 8 bases and J gave up 0 bases, with 5 bases separating them. Germline V gene lookup returns CDR1 SGHDN and CDR2 FVKESK. The CDR3 loop reads CASRFSGANVLTF. Here the CDR3 DNA reads TGTGCCAGCCGATTCTCTGGGGCCAACGTCCTGACTTTC.